Sequencing of this TCR beta chain was carried out in a study of CD8+CD57+ T cells in acquired aplastic anemia. Study background: CD4+ and CD8+ cells, once sorted, gave DNA averaging about 3.4 ug. Study observations and caveats: The CD8+ Simpson's diversity of patients and controls was not significantly different. Comparison of patients with controls identified about 27 shared CD8+ CDR3 sequences.

The CDR3 consists of 15 residues. V was pared by 6 bases and J by 3 bases, with 17 bases between. Remarks on this clonotype: Its specificity is not known.

The template for TCR beta VDJ and CDR3 sequence profiling was genomic DNA. From the reads, TCRdb called clonotypes with MiXCR, one entry per CDR3 protein. This sample has under 200,000 distinct CDR3 sequences, with around 40% found just once. Specimen: sorted CD4+, CD8+, or CD8+CD57+ T cells (not recorded which) from PBMCs. This sequence was found in a human donor in good health. This chain uses TRBV12-3 or TRBV12-4 with TRBJ1-1, with D possibly TRBD1 on 6 matching bases. CDR3 residues: CASSAQGFRDTEAFF. In nucleotides, the CDR3 is TGTGCCAGCAGCGCACAGGGTTTTAGGGACACTGAAGCTTTCTTT.